The rows below give T cell receptor beta chains drawn from one sample of a study of PD-1 blockade in classical Hodgkin lymphoma. Only in-frame clones appear in the TCRdb table, and some are missing; sequencing was by immunoSEQ multiplex PCR. Of about 29,000 clones in the sample, over 70% were seen once. The sequencing here drew on peripheral blood mononuclear cells (PBMCs), taken before the second cycle of nivolumab. These receptor sequences come from a human donor with classical Hodgkin lymphoma. CDR3s include the opening cysteine and the closing phenylalanine or tryptophan. Fields, in order: CDR3 DNA, CDR3 protein, J gene, D gene, clone size, V gene. D genes are given only for firm matches. A row's size may be missing; if present it is once, few, many or a size class.

DNA: TGCGCCAGCAGCCACGGACTAGCGGGGGTTCGGGGCACAGATACGCAGTATTTT; CDR3: CASSHGLAGVRGTDTQYF; J: TRBJ2-3; D: TRBD2; size: few; V: TRBV5-1
DNA: TGTGCCAGCAGTTTGACAGGGCAGAACTATGGCTACACCTTC; CDR3: CASSLTGQNYGYTF; J: TRBJ1-2; D: TRBD1; size: .; V: TRBV27
DNA: TGCACCAGCAGCCAAGAAACACTAGCGGGCTACGAGCAGTACTTC; CDR3: CTSSQETLAGYEQYF; J: TRBJ2-7; D: .; size: .; V: TRBV1
DNA: TGTGCCAGCAGCGCGGGACTAGCGGGAGGCGAGCAGTACTTC; CDR3: CASSAGLAGGEQYF; J: TRBJ2-7; D: TRBD2; size: .; V: TRBV9
DNA: TGTGCCATCAGTGAGTACAGCTCTGGAAACACCATATATTTT; CDR3: CAISEYSSGNTIYF; J: TRBJ1-3; D: .; size: .; V: TRBV10-3
DNA: TGTGCCAGCAGTGAGGAGGGTTATGTGTACCAAGAGACCCAGTACTTC; CDR3: CASSEEGYVYQETQYF; J: TRBJ2-5; D: .; size: .; V: TRBV25-1
DNA: TGTGCCAGGGAGGCTTCTGGAAACACCATATATTTT; CDR3: CAREASGNTIYF; J: TRBJ1-3; D: .; size: .; V: TRBV7-9
DNA: TGCGCCAGCAGCCAAGTCTACGGACTAGCGGGGGCAGGGAATGAGCAGTTCTTC; CDR3: CASSQVYGLAGAGNEQFF; J: TRBJ2-1; D: TRBD2; size: .; V: TRBV4-3
DNA: TGTGCCTGGAGTGGACAGGGAGGGCAGCCCCAGCATTTT; CDR3: CAWSGQGGQPQHF; J: TRBJ1-5; D: TRBD1; size: .; V: TRBV30
DNA: TGCGCCAGCAGCTTGGCGCAGGCGCATCCCTACGAGCAGTACTTC; CDR3: CASSLAQAHPYEQYF; J: TRBJ2-7; D: .; size: .; V: TRBV5-1
DNA: TGTGCCACCAGCAGATCAGGGGAAGATACGCAGTATTTT; CDR3: CATSRSGEDTQYF; J: TRBJ2-3; D: .; size: .; V: TRBV15
DNA: TGTGCCAGCAGCCTTAGCGGGTACCAAGAGACCCAGTACTTC; CDR3: CASSLSGYQETQYF; J: TRBJ2-5; D: TRBD2; size: few; V: TRBV11-1
DNA: TGTGCCAGCAGGAATTTTTACAATGAGCAGTTCTTC; CDR3: CASRNFYNEQFF; J: TRBJ2-1; D: .; size: .; V: TRBV7-9
DNA: TGTGCCAGCAGTTTTAAGGGGGGCTCCTACGAGCAGTACTTC; CDR3: CASSFKGGSYEQYF; J: TRBJ2-7; D: .; size: .; V: TRBV27
DNA: TGTGCCATCAGTCAGGGAGGGGGGACTGAAGCTTTCTTT; CDR3: CAISQGGGTEAFF; J: TRBJ1-1; D: .; size: .; V: TRBV10-3
DNA: TGTGCCAGCAGTTTATCGTTGGGGACTTCCAACACCGGGGAGCTGTTTTTT; CDR3: CASSLSLGTSNTGELFF; J: TRBJ2-2; D: .; size: .; V: TRBV27
DNA: TGTGCCTGGACGGGGGGTGGTGGGAACACTGAAGCTTTCTTT; CDR3: CAWTGGGGNTEAFF; J: TRBJ1-1; D: .; size: .; V: TRBV30
DNA: TGTGCCAGCCTAGCGGGACAGGGGGTTGACGAGCAGTACTTC; CDR3: CASLAGQGVDEQYF; J: TRBJ2-7; D: TRBD1; size: .; V: TRBV2
DNA: TGTGCCAGCAGCTCGCAGGGGGCAGAGACCCAGTACTTC; CDR3: CASSSQGAETQYF; J: TRBJ2-5; D: TRBD1; size: .; V: TRBV7-9
DNA: TGTGCCAGCAGCGTAGGTCGGGGGGGGCGGACCTACGAGCAGTACTTC; CDR3: CASSVGRGGRTYEQYF; J: TRBJ2-7; D: TRBD2; size: .; V: TRBV9
DNA: TGTGCCTGGAAGGGGGACCCAATGAACACTGAAGCTTTCTTT; CDR3: CAWKGDPMNTEAFF; J: TRBJ1-1; D: .; size: once; V: TRBV30
DNA: TGTGCCAGCAGTGAACTTTTCTCGGGAGCCGCCAGCTACGAGCAGTACTTC; CDR3: CASSELFSGAASYEQYF; J: TRBJ2-7; D: .; size: .; V: TRBV6-1
DNA: TGTGCCAGCAGCCCAGGGATAGGCAATGAGCAGTTCTTC; CDR3: CASSPGIGNEQFF; J: TRBJ2-1; D: .; size: .; V: TRBV5-4
DNA: TGTGCCAGCAGCCAAGGAGGGGGAGTTCGGACGGACGCCGTGCTAGGCTACACCTTC; CDR3: CASSQGGGVRTDAVLGYTF; J: TRBJ1-2; D: .; size: once; V: TRBV4-2
DNA: TGTGCCAGCAGCTTGGAGCGAAGGGAGACCCAGTACTTC; CDR3: CASSLERRETQYF; J: TRBJ2-5; D: .; size: .; V: TRBV7-2
DNA: TGCGCCAGCAGCCTTAGCGGGGGGTCCTACAATGAGCAGTTCTTC; CDR3: CASSLSGGSYNEQFF; J: TRBJ2-1; D: TRBD2; size: few; V: TRBV5-1
DNA: TGTGCCACCCAGCGGGCGAGCTCCTACAATGAGCAGTTCTTC; CDR3: CATQRASSYNEQFF; J: TRBJ2-1; D: .; size: once; V: TRBV6-5
DNA: TGTGCCAGCAGCTTAGACCCCGGACTAGGGGGCAATGAGCAGTTCTTC; CDR3: CASSLDPGLGGNEQFF; J: TRBJ2-1; D: .; size: .; V: TRBV11-3
DNA: TGTGCCAGCAGACAAACTACGGGACTAAAAACCGGGGAGCTGTTTTTT; CDR3: CASRQTTGLKTGELFF; J: TRBJ2-2; D: TRBD2; size: .; V: TRBV27
DNA: TGTGCCAGTAGTATGAGCGGGGGATTATACAATGAGCAGTTCTTC; CDR3: CASSMSGGLYNEQFF; J: TRBJ2-1; D: TRBD2; size: .; V: TRBV19
DNA: TGTGCCAGCAGCCTCTTTGGAGGGTGGGAGACCCAGTACTTC; CDR3: CASSLFGGWETQYF; J: TRBJ2-5; D: .; size: .; V: TRBV28
DNA: TGTGCCAGCAGCTTTTCATCAGGGTCTCGGACAGATACGCAGTATTTT; CDR3: CASSFSSGSRTDTQYF; J: TRBJ2-3; D: .; size: few; V: TRBV11-2
DNA: TGTGCCAGCAGCGCCTTACACAATGAGCAGTTCTTC; CDR3: CASSALHNEQFF; J: TRBJ2-1; D: .; size: .; V: TRBV7-2